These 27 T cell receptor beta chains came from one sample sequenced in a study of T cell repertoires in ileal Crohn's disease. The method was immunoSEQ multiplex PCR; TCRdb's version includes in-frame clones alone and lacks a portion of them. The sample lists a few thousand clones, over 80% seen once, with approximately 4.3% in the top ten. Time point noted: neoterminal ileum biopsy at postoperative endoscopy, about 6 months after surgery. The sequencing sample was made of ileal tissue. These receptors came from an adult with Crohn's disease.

The CDR3 region is CASSEDLRKETQYF. The CDR3 coding sequence is TGTGCCAGCAGTGAAGACCTGAGAAAAGAGACCCAGTACTTC. The chain links TRBV6-1 to TRBJ2-5; D is unclear. From germline, CDR1 is MNHNS and CDR2 SASEGT. The CDR3 extends over 14 amino acids. V shed 1 base and J shed 3 bases, with 9 bases lying between them.

The CDR3 reads CASSSRDRGRNTEAFF. CDR3 sequence (DNA): TGTGCCAGCAGCTCCCGGGACAGGGGGAGGAACACTGAAGCTTTCTTT. The rearrangement links TRBV7-2 to TRBJ1-1; 11 bases fit TRBD1. V was clipped by 4 bases and J by 1 base; unmatched bases: 5. The CDR3 is 16 amino acids. Looked up from germline, CDR1 is SGHTA and CDR2 is FQGNSA.

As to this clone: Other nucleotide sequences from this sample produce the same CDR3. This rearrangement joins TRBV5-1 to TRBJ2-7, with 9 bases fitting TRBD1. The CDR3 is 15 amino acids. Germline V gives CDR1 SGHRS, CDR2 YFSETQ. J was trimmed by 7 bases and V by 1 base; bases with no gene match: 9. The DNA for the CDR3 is TGCGCCAGCAGCTTGTCCCCGGGACAGGGCGGAGAGCAGTACTTC. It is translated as CASSLSPGQGGEQYF.

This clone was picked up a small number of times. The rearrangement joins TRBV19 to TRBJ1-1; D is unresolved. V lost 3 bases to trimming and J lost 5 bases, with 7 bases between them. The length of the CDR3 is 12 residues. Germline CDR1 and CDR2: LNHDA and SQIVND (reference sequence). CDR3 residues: CASSMGGTEAFF. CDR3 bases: TGTGCCAGTAGTATGGGAGGGACTGAAGCTTTCTTT.

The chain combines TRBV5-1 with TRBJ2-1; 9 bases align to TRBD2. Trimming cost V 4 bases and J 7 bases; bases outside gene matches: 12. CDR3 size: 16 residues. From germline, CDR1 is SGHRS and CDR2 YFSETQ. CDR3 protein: CASSPGLARLKNEQFF. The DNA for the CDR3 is TGCGCCAGCAGCCCCGGACTAGCGAGACTTAAAAATGAGCAGTTCTTC.

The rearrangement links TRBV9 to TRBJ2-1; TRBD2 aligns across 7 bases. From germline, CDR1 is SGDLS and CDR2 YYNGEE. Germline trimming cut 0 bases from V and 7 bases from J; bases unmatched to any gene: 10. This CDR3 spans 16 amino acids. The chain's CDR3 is CASSVAEGGPGNEQFF. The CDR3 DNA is TGTGCCAGCAGCGTAGCCGAGGGAGGGCCTGGGAATGAGCAGTTCTTC.

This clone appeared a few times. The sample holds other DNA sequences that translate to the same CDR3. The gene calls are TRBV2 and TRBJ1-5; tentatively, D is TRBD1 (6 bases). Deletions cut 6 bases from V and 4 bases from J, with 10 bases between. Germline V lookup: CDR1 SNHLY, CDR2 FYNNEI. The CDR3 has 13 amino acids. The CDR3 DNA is TGTGCCAGCAGCGACAGGTCTAATCAGCCCCAGCATTTT. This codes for CASSDRSNQPQHF.

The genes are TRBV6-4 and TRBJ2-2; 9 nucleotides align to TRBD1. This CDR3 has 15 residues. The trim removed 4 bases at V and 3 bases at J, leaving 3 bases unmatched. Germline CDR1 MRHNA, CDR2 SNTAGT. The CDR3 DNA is TGTGCCAGCAGTGCGGACAGGGGCCACACCGGGGAGCTGTTTTTT. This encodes CASSADRGHTGELFF.

The CDR3 reads CASSQGRRADTQYF. Here the CDR3 DNA reads TGTGCCAGCAGCCAAGGACGACGGGCAGATACGCAGTATTTT. The chain uses TRBV4-2 and TRBJ2-3; no firm D call. Germline values: CDR1 LGHNA, CDR2 YNFKEQ. The CDR3 has 14 amino acids. Trimming shortened V by 1 base and J by 4 bases, and 9 bases separated the two germline ends.

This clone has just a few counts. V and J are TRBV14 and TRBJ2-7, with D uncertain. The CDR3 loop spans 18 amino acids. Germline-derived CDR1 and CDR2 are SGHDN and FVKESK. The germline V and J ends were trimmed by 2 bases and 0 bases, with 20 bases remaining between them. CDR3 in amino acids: CASSQIHRETNSSYEQYF. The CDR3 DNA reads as TGTGCCAGCAGCCAAATCCATAGGGAAACCAATAGCTCCTACGAGCAGTACTTC.

The CDR3 bases are TGTGCCAGCTCACCGGGACAGGGTTTCGACGAGCAGTACTTC. Translated: CASSPGQGFDEQYF. The chain joins TRBV18 to TRBJ2-7; 9 nucleotides align to TRBD1. Per the germline V gene, CDR1 is KGHSH and CDR2 is LQKENI. There are 14 residues in the CDR3. J gave up 5 bases and V 3 bases, and 5 bases lay outside the gene matches.

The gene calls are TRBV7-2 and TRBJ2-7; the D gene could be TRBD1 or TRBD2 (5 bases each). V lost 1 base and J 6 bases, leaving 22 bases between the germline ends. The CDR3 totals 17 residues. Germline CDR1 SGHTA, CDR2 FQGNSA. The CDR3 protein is CASSLEWGSLGYPEQYF. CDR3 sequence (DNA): TGTGCCAGCAGCTTAGAATGGGGGAGCCTGGGATATCCCGAGCAGTACTTC. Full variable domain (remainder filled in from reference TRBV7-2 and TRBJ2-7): GAGVSQSPSNKVTEKGKDVELRCDPISGHTALYWYRQSLGQGLEFLIYFQGNSAPDKSGLPSDRFSAERTGGSVSTLTIQRTQQEDSAVYLCASSLEWGSLGYPEQYFGPGTRLTVT.

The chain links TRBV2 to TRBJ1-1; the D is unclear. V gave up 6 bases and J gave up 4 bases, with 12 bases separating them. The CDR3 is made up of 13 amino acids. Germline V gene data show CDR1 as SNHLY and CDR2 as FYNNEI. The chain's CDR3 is CASRYRSGTEAFF. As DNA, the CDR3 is TGTGCCAGCAGGTACCGATCCGGCACTGAAGCTTTCTTT.

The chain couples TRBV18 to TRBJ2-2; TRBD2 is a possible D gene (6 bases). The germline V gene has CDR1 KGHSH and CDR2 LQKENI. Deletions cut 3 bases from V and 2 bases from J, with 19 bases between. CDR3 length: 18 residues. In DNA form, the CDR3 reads TGTGCCAGCTCACCCCAAGGAGGGGTCGGGAGAAACACCGGGGAGCTGTTTTTT. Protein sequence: CASSPQGGVGRNTGELFF.

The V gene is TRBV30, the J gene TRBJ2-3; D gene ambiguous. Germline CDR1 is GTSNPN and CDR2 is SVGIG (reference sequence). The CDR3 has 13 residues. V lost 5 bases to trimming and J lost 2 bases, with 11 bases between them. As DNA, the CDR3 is TGTGCCTGGGGTCTTCGGGCCACAGATACGCAGTATTTT. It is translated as CAWGLRATDTQYF.

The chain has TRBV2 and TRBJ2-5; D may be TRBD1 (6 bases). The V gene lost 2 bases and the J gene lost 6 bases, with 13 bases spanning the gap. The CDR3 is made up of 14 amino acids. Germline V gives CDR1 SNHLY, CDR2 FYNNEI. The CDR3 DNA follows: TGTGCCAGCAGTGAACCCCCACAGGGACAGACCCAGTACTTC. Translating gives CASSEPPQGQTQYF.

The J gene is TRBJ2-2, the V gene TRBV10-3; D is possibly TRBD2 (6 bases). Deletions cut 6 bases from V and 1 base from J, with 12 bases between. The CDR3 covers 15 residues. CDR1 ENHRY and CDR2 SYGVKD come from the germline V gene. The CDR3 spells CAIRVAEGNTGELFF. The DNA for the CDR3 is TGTGCCATCAGGGTAGCGGAGGGGAACACCGGGGAGCTGTTTTTT.

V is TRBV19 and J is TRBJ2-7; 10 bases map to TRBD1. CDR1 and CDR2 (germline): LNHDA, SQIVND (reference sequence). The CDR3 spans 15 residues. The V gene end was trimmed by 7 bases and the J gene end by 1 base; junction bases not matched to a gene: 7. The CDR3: CASTPGTGASYEQYF. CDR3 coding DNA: TGTGCCAGTACCCCCGGGACAGGGGCTTCCTACGAGCAGTACTTC.

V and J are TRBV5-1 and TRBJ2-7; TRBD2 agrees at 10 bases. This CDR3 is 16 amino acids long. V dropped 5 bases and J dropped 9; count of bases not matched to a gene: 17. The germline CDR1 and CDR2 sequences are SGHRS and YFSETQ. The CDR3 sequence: CASRPTPQAGGPGQYF. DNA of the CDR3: TGCGCCAGCAGGCCCACCCCTCAAGCGGGAGGGCCAGGGCAGTACTTC.

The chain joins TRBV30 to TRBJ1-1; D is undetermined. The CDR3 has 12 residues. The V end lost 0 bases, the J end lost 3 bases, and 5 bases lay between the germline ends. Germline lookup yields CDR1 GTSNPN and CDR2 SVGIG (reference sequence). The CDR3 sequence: CAWSVGYTEAFF. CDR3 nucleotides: TGTGCCTGGAGTGTAGGATACACTGAAGCTTTCTTT. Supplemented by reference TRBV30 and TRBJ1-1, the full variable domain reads SQTIHQWPATLVQPVGSPLSLECTVEGTSNPNLYWYRQAAGRGLQLLFYSVGIGQISSEVPQNLSASRPQDRQFILSSKKLLLSDSGFYLCAWSVGYTEAFFGQGTRLTVV.

The CDR3 nucleotides are TGTGCCAGCCGACCGGGCCTCGAGGGCTATGGCTACACCTTC. As protein: CASRPGLEGYGYTF. V usage is TRBV19 and J usage is TRBJ1-2; no clear D gene. V dropped 9 bases and J dropped 4 bases, with 18 bases sitting between them. Germline loops: CDR1 LNHDA, CDR2 SQIVND (reference sequence). The CDR3 runs to 14 residues. Full variable domain (outside the CDR3, taken from reference TRBV19 and TRBJ1-2): DGGITQSPKYLFRKEGQNVTLSCEQNLNHDAMYWYRQDPGQGLRLIYYSQIVNDFQKGDIAEGYSVSREKKESFPLTVTSAQKNPTAFYLCASRPGLEGYGYTFGSGTRLTVV.

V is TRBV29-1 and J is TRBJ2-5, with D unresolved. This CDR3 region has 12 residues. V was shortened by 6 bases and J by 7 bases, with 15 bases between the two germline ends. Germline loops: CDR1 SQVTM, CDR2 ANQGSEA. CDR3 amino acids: CSVSSGGGTQYF. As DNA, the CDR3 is TGCAGCGTATCCTCCGGCGGCGGGACCCAGTACTTC.

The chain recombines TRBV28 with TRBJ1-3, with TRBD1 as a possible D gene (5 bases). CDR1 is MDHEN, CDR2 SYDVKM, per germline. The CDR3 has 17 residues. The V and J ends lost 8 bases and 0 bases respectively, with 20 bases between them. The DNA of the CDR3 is TGTGCCAGCTCCGGCGGGGGGACTCCATCCTCTGGAAACACCATATATTTT. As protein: CASSGGGTPSSGNTIYF.

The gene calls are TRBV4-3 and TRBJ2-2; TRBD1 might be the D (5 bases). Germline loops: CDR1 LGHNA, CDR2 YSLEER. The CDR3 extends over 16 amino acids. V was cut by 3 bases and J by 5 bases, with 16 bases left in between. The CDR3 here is CASSQGAVGATGELFF. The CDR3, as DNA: TGCGCCAGCAGCCAGGGTGCCGTAGGGGCAACCGGGGAGCTGTTTTTT.

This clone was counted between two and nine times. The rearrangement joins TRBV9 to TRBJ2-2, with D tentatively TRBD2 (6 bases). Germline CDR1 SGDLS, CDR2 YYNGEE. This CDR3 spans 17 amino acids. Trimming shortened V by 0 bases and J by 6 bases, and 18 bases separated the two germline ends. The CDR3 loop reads CASSVDPRLGGAGELFF. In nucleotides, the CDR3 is TGTGCCAGCAGCGTAGACCCCAGACTAGGCGGGGCCGGGGAGCTGTTTTTT.

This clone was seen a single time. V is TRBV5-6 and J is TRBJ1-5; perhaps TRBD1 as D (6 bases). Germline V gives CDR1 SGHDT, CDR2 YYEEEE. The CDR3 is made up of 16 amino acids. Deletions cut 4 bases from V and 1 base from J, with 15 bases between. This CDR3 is CASSPGRGGSNQPQHF. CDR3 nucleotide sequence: TGTGCCAGCAGCCCTGGGAGAGGGGGGAGCAATCAGCCCCAGCATTTT.

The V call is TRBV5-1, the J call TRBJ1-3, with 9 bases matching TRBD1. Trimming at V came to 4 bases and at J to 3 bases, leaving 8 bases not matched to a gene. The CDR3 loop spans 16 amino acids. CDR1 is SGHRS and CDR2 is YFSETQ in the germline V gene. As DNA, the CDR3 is TGCGCCAGCAGCCCCCAACCGGGACAGGGTGGAAACACCATATATTTT. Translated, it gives CASSPQPGQGGNTIYF.